This is a list of T cell receptor beta chains from one sample in a study of blood T cell repertoires in COVID-19. Sequencing used immunoSEQ multiplex PCR; TCRdb keeps in-frame clones, though not all of them. The profile covers 350,000 to 400,000 clones, with about 89% appearing a single time and roughly 0.9% taken by the ten largest. Sequenced sample: PBMCs or T cells enriched from blood (not recorded which). The origin of the receptors is a woman in her forties who had been exposed to COVID-19. CDR3s include the opening cysteine and the closing phenylalanine or tryptophan. The order of the fields is V gene, clone size, J gene, D gene, CDR3 length, CDR3 protein, CDR3 DNA. The D gene is left open where the match is weak. The size of a clone is reported for some rows only, either as once, few or many, or as a class for expanded clones.

>TRBV30|NA|TRBJ1-1|NA|16
CAWSTWGERRNTEAFF
TGTGCCTGGAGCACCTGGGGCGAGAGGAGGAACACTGAAGCTTTCTTT
>TRBV11-3|once|TRBJ2-1|NA|14
CASSLTGLYNEQFF
TGTGCCAGCAGCCTAACGGGACTCTACAATGAGCAGTTCTTC
>TRBV7-9|NA|TRBJ2-1|NA|17
CATTPGAGRSSYNEQFF
TGTGCCACCACTCCCGGGGCGGGACGAAGCTCCTACAATGAGCAGTTCTTC
>TRBV6-2/TRBV6-3|NA|TRBJ1-2|NA|14
CASGLRSGNYGYTF
TGTGCCAGCGGCCTAAGGTCGGGGAACTATGGCTACACCTTC
>TRBV20-1|once|TRBJ1-5|NA|15
CSASEGHNSNQPQHF
TGCAGTGCTAGTGAGGGACACAATAGCAATCAGCCCCAGCATTTT
>TRBV5-1|NA|TRBJ1-1|TRBD1|12
CASSTGGTEAFF
TGCGCCAGCAGCACAGGGGGAACTGAAGCTTTCTTT
>TRBV27|once|TRBJ1-2|NA|17
CASSLLGRGGRDYGYTF
TGTGCCAGCAGTTTACTAGGTCGGGGGGGGCGAGACTATGGCTACACCTTC
>TRBV5-1|NA|TRBJ1-2|NA|16
CASSPQLSLQGYGYTF
TGCGCCAGCAGCCCCCAATTGAGCCTCCAGGGCTATGGCTACACCTTC
>TRBV5-8|NA|TRBJ2-3|NA|16
CASSLAPGPSTDTQYF
TGTGCCAGCAGCTTGGCTCCAGGGCCCTCCACAGATACGCAGTATTTT
>TRBV20-1|NA|TRBJ2-7|TRBD2|14
CSASRTSGSGEQYF
TGCAGTGCTAGTCGGACTAGCGGGAGTGGCGAGCAGTACTTC
>TRBV21-1|NA|TRBJ1-5|NA|14
CASSNVGGVQPQHF
TGTGCCAGCAGCAATGTTGGAGGGGTTCAGCCCCAGCATTTT
>TRBV20-1|NA|TRBJ2-1|NA|15
CSASTPGFMNNEQFF
TGCAGTGCTAGTACCCCAGGGTTTATGAACAATGAGCAGTTCTTC
>TRBV3-1/TRBV3-2|NA|TRBJ1-2|NA|13
CASSSTANYGYTF
TGTGCCAGCAGCTCGACAGCTAACTATGGCTACACCTTC
>TRBV9|NA|TRBJ2-3|TRBD2|16
CASSALAGTSTDTQYF
TGTGCCAGCAGCGCCCTAGCGGGGACTAGCACAGATACGCAGTATTTT
>TRBV6-5|once|TRBJ1-1|NA|13
CASRIGLGTEAFF
TGTGCCAGCAGAATCGGACTGGGCACTGAAGCTTTCTTT
>TRBV5-1|NA|TRBJ1-6|TRBD1|16
CASSLQPGQGGSPLHF
TGCGCCAGCAGCCTACAACCGGGACAGGGTGGTTCACCCCTCCACTTT
>TRBV7-9|NA|TRBJ2-1|TRBD2|15
CASSLPGAGGGEQFF
TGTGCCAGCAGCCTGCCCGGAGCGGGAGGAGGTGAGCAGTTCTTC
>TRBV2|NA|TRBJ2-1|TRBD2|20
CASSPLTSGKTTSSYNEQFF
TGTGCCAGCAGTCCACTAACTAGCGGGAAAACTACGAGCTCCTACAATGAGCAGTTCTTC
>TRBV27|NA|TRBJ2-3|TRBD1|17
CASSFLTGSARTDTQYF
TGTGCCAGCAGTTTTTTGACAGGGTCGGCCAGAACAGATACGCAGTATTTT
>TRBV10-3|few|TRBJ1-2|TRBD1|14
CAIRGETDRDGYTF
TGTGCCATCAGGGGAGAGACAGACAGGGACGGCTACACCTTC
>TRBV27|NA|TRBJ1-5|NA|15
CASSPWDIGNQPQHF
TGTGCCAGCAGTCCTTGGGACATTGGCAATCAGCCCCAGCATTTT
>TRBV3-1/TRBV3-2|once|TRBJ1-1|TRBD1|15
CASSQLDRPNTEAFF
TGTGCCAGCAGCCAACTGGACAGGCCGAACACTGAAGCTTTCTTT
>TRBV9|NA|TRBJ1-2|TRBD1|16
CASSPFSTGGGYGYTF
TGTGCCAGCAGCCCTTTCTCGACAGGGGGCGGTTATGGCTACACCTTC
>TRBV7-3|once|TRBJ2-6|NA|19
CASSLLGRASLSGANVLTF
TGTGCCAGCAGCCTACTCGGGCGGGCCTCTCTCTCTGGGGCCAACGTCCTGACTTTC
>TRBV29-1|once|TRBJ1-1|NA|11
CSVMRNTEAFF
TGCAGCGTAATGAGGAACACTGAAGCTTTCTTT
>TRBV18|NA|TRBJ1-1|NA|12
CASSPFGTEAFF
TGTGCCAGCTCACCGTTCGGGACTGAAGCTTTCTTT
>TRBV27|NA|TRBJ1-5|NA|13
CASSLSRNQPQHF
TGTGCCAGCAGTTTATCGAGGAATCAGCCCCAGCATTTT
>TRBV5-1|once|TRBJ1-4|NA|13
CASSRGSDEKLFF
TGCGCCAGCAGCCGGGGTTCCGATGAAAAACTGTTTTTT
>TRBV19|NA|TRBJ2-1|TRBD2|15
CASSNSGNTYNEQFF
TGTGCCAGTTCCAATAGCGGGAATACTTACAATGAGCAGTTCTTC
>TRBV24-1|NA|TRBJ2-7|NA|14
CATSDIGDRSEQYF
TGTGCCACCAGTGATATTGGAGACCGGAGCGAGCAGTACTTC
>TRBV10-3|NA|TRBJ2-7|NA|15
CAISESYQGFHEQYF
TGTGCCATCAGTGAGTCGTATCAGGGGTTCCACGAGCAGTACTTC
>TRBV6-5|NA|TRBJ2-1|NA|14
CASSYGSAYNEQFF
TGTGCCAGCAGTTACGGCAGCGCCTACAATGAGCAGTTCTTC
>TRBV18|NA|TRBJ2-7|NA|14
CASSPRQRPYEQYF
TGTGCCAGCTCACCACGACAGAGGCCCTACGAGCAGTACTTC
>TRBV5-1|NA|TRBJ2-3|NA|13
CASSLRGPDTQYF
TGCGCCAGCAGCTTGAGGGGTCCAGATACGCAGTATTTT
>TRBV13|NA|TRBJ1-2|NA|16
CASSLSTVRDYYGYTF
TGTGCCAGCAGCCTATCGACGGTCAGGGACTACTATGGCTACACCTTC
>TRBV18|NA|TRBJ1-1|TRBD1|17
CASSQLWTGEGNTEAFF
TGTGCCAGCTCCCAACTTTGGACAGGGGAGGGGAACACTGAAGCTTTCTTT
>TRBV9|once|TRBJ2-1|TRBD2|14
CASSVRAGVDEQFF
TGTGCCAGCAGCGTGCGAGCGGGAGTCGATGAGCAGTTCTTC
>TRBV18|NA|TRBJ2-1|NA|15
CASSPLTVKRNEQFF
TGTGCCAGCTCACCACTGACTGTGAAAAGGAATGAGCAGTTCTTC
>TRBV5-6|NA|TRBJ1-5|TRBD1|15
CASSSRDRENQPQHF
TGTGCCAGCAGCTCCCGGGACAGGGAAAATCAGCCCCAGCATTTT
>TRBV7-6|NA|TRBJ2-1|TRBD1|13
CASSLAVQGKQFF
TGTGCCAGCAGCTTAGCGGTACAGGGGAAGCAGTTCTTC
>TRBV27|NA|TRBJ2-7|TRBD2|14
CASSLASGAYEQYF
TGTGCCAGCAGTTTAGCTAGCGGGGCCTACGAGCAGTACTTC
>TRBV25-1|NA|TRBJ2-1|NA|14
CASSELDSYNEQFF
TGTGCCAGCAGTGAATTGGACAGCTACAATGAGCAGTTCTTC
>TRBV2|NA|TRBJ1-1|TRBD1|18
CASRDIRDRGHLGTEAFF
TGTGCCAGCAGGGACATCCGGGACAGGGGGCATCTTGGCACTGAAGCTTTCTTT
>TRBV6-2/TRBV6-3|NA|TRBJ1-3|TRBD1|12
CASSPQGNTIYF
TGTGCCAGCAGCCCACAGGGGAACACCATATATTTT
>TRBV19|NA|TRBJ1-1|TRBD1|14
CASSIKGAGTEAFF
TGTGCCAGTAGTATAAAGGGGGCGGGTACTGAAGCTTTCTTT
>TRBV19|NA|TRBJ1-2|NA|15
CASSTPSTGNYGYTF
TGTGCCAGTAGTACACCCTCGACAGGCAACTATGGCTACACCTTC
>TRBV6-5|NA|TRBJ2-7|NA|13
CASARTVAYEQYF
TGTGCCAGCGCAAGGACAGTAGCCTACGAGCAGTACTTC
>TRBV10-2|NA|TRBJ1-1|NA|15
CASTDGGVPRTEAFF
TGCGCCAGCACCGACGGAGGCGTCCCCAGGACTGAAGCTTTCTTT
>TRBV27|NA|TRBJ2-1|TRBD2|14
CASSLGLAGNEQFF
TGTGCCAGCAGTTTAGGGCTAGCGGGGAATGAGCAGTTCTTC
>TRBV30|NA|TRBJ1-4|NA|14
CAWSKTDLREKLFF
TGTGCCTGGAGTAAGACAGATCTACGCGAAAAACTGTTTTTT